This T cell receptor beta chain was sequenced during a study of yellow fever vaccine responses in identical twins. The CDR3 length is 13 residues. CDR1 is MGHRA, CDR2 YSYEKL, per germline. Trimming removed 4 bases at V and 1 base at J, with 7 bases between. TCRdb reanalysed the RT-PCR reads using MiXCR and keeps one entry per CDR3 protein. The data hold some 4,000 distinct CDR3 sequences, with 80% to 90% observed a single time. The sequencing here drew on T cells from blood (PBMCs), unsorted or a sorted subset (not recorded which), taken before or after yellow fever vaccination (not recorded which). J is TRBJ2-5 and V is TRBV4-1; D call uncertain. This TCR was recovered from a woman aged 18-29 years who received the yellow fever vaccine. The CDR3 is CASSRSPQETQYF. CDR3 DNA: TGCGCCAGCAGCCGCTCCCCCCAAGAGACCCAGTACTTC.